This TCR beta chain was documented in a study of shared clonotypes between healthy human individuals. Study in general: Three plates were used per donor for CD4 naive, three for CD4 memory, two for CD8 naive and one for CD8 memory. Findings and caveats of the study: Naive subsets generally exceeded memory subsets in estimated richness.

From germline, CDR1 is SGDLS and CDR2 YYNGEE. After removal of 0 bases from V and 2 bases from J, the junction contained 13 bases not matched to a gene. The CDR3 loop spans 19 amino acids. Note on this clone: The target antigen is unknown.

The repertoire was sequenced with immunoSEQ multiplex PCR; TCRdb's copy has only in-frame clones and lacks some. Of about 680,000 clones listed, about 74% were seen once; the top ten hold around 1.6%. The receptor comes from a woman between 25 and 40 years old in good health. The V and J genes are TRBV9 and TRBJ2-2; 7 bases are shared with TRBD2. Sequencing used memory CD4+ T cells sorted from blood. Subset specified: CD45RA-negative fraction. The CDR3 DNA is TGTGCCAGCAGCGTAGGTGGAAGGGAGGGTACCGTAAACACCGGGGAGCTGTTTTTT. Translating it yields CASSVGGREGTVNTGELFF.